This entry features one TCR beta chain sequence. What this receptor recognizes is not known. The sample holds no much larger clone one base away, and base qualities are not on file. Sequences LNHDA (CDR1) and SQIVND (CDR2) are obtained from the germline V gene (reference sequence). Between the V and J ends, shortened by 6 bases and 4 bases respectively, the junction contains 18 bases. The CDR3, from cysteine to phenylalanine, totals 16 residues. Just CDR3 DNA is preserved here, 48 bases in frame from base 1. No immune events such as infections were documented for the healthy donors during the collection period. Blood repertoires from healthy donors were used as a training cohort for calibrating time-dependent variance in a beta-binomial model of differential abundance of T-cell clones. There were 10 healthy donors in the training cohort, of whom 3 were female and 7 were male. On average the donors were 43 years old, and their ages spanned about 29 to 65 years. Whole blood was collected from each healthy donor at three time points spaced two weeks apart and obtained from a commercial supplier. For immunosequencing, genomic DNA was extracted from whole blood that had not been sorted.

The sample originates from a study of identifying expanded T cells in peripheral blood (dated by TCRdb to the late 2010s). As for the study more broadly: Technical replicates were generated by sequencing separate aliquots of the same genomic DNA pool, with four replicates compared pairwise. Overall study outcomes, separate from this receptor: Across all healthy-donor time intervals, the beta-binomial model significantly lowered both the number of clones called differentially abundant and the false-positive rate. The binomial model flagged 0.9 to 1.5 differentially abundant clones between technical replicates, compared with approximately 15 over about two weeks and 19 over about four weeks. It was expected by the authors that biological variance in healthy repertoires might increase further over much longer intervals, such as months to years. Variance in clone template counts between roughly two-week samples significantly increased with total template count across all healthy donors.

The immunoSEQ Assay, which uses bias-controlled multiplex PCR amplification of genomic DNA, was used to profile TCRbeta CDR3 regions. As for the authors' bioinformatics: The absolute abundance of each unique TCRbeta CDR3 region was quantified after sequences were collapsed and filtered. Two models were used to test differential abundance: a binomial model (Fisher-equivalent) and a beta-binomial model that adds time-dependent variance fitted from healthy donors. Clones with fewer than 5 combined templates were excluded, and clones with Benjamini-Hochberg FDR below 0.01 were called differentially abundant. Beta-binomial variance was modeled as a function of total template count across the two samples using the form v = (b*log(k)+a)^2. TCRdb's version of the immuneACCESS table is confined to in-frame rearrangements and falls short of the full clone set. An unresolved V gene accounts for under half of the shortfall where checked; the remainder is of unknown origin. V and J calls and clone size follow that table, whereas D and trimming were derived from the DNA. Counted in this sample were about 47,000 clones; 82% of them appeared once. The ten biggest clones cover roughly 15% of the sample.

This sequence was found in a person aged 18 to 70 in good health. The V gene is TRBV19 and the J gene is TRBJ2-2; TRBD2 is a weak D gene call, 6 bases matching. The sequenced sample was blood. The nucleotides are TGTGCCAGTAGCAGGAGGAGGGAAGGCGGCACCGGGGAGCTGTTTTTT. Its coded protein is CASSRRREGGTGELFF.